This TCR beta chain was captured in a study of beta chain features in type 1 diabetes. Overall study context: Cells sorted and examined across all samples totaled approximately 100 million.

The CDR3 spans 13 residues. Germline V gene lookup returns CDR1 MNHNY and CDR2 SVGAGI (reference sequence). Trimming took 8 bases from V and 4 from J; bases not matched to a gene: 4. The study reverse transcribed the entire isolated RNA, so it sequenced expressed TCRB transcripts. Assay: immunoSEQ multiplex PCR; the TCRdb copy retains only in-frame clones and omits some. Of under 300,000 clones listed, 27% are singletons. The chain uses TRBV6-6 and TRBJ2-5; 10 bases match TRBD2. The source of this sequence is a man aged 25 to 45 in good health. The sequenced sample consisted of central memory CD4+ T cells from blood. This CDR3 is CASASGGRETQYF. In nucleotides, the CDR3 is TGTGCCAGCGCTAGCGGGGGAAGAGAGACCCAGTACTTC.